The entry below describes one T cell receptor beta chain. The data derive from a study of OX40 agonist ivuxolimab in advanced cancers. About the research overall: Treatment received earlier with anti-PD-1, anti-PD-L1 or anti-CTLA-4 agents was allowed, and around 40% had some.

The CDR3 has 16 amino acids. The trim removed 4 bases at V and 4 bases at J, leaving 7 bases unmatched. CDR1 MNHEY and CDR2 SVGAGI come from the germline V gene. Method: immunoSEQ multiplex PCR; TCRdb's copy keeps in-frame clones and lacks some. The data hold 70,000 or so clones, with more than 85% observed a single time. Material: CD4+ or CD8+ T cells sorted from blood, obtained in a trial of the OX40 agonist ivuxolimab. This rearrangement joins TRBV6-5 to TRBJ1-5; TRBD1 matches 10 bases. The clonotype comes from an adult with an advanced solid tumor such as melanoma, head and neck, liver or kidney cancer. Here the CDR3 reads CASSLTGGNRNQPQHF. The CDR3 DNA follows: TGTGCCAGCAGTTTGACAGGGGGCAATAGAAATCAGCCCCAGCATTTT.